What follows is one T cell receptor beta chain and its context. The V end was cut by 3 bases, the J end by 6 bases, with 9 bases between. The CDR3 sequence is 13 residues long. CDR1 and CDR2 from the germline V gene are MDHEN and SYDVKM. These data are taken from a study of blood T cell repertoires in COVID-19. The overall study: Specimens from acute and convalescent COVID-19 originated in the United States, Italy and Spain. PBMCs, B-cell-depleted T cells, or T cells provided the cDNA or gDNA that made up the material.

Original methodology: It was from reference gene primer amplification that nucleated cell counts were estimated. Libraries were prepared by immunoSEQ multiplex PCR; TCRdb keeps only in-frame clonotypes and omits some of them. For V, J and clone size, that table is used; D and trimming come from the DNA. The data hold around 30,000 clones, with 60% to 80% observed a single time. The chain is built from TRBV28 and TRBJ2-1; D unclear. This TCR was recovered from a man older than 75 with active or convalescent COVID-19. Sequencing input: peripheral blood. CDR3 bases: TGTGCCAGCAGTTTCAACTACGCCAATGAGCAGTTCTTC. Protein: CASSFNYANEQFF.